The text below deals with one T cell receptor beta chain. As yet, its antigen is unknown. Markers CD45RO/CCR7/CD25/CD127/CD95/CD27 served to sort CD4+ naive, central memory, regulatory and stem cell-like memory cells. In germline, CDR1 is SGDLS, CDR2 YYNGEE. The length of the CDR3 is 17 residues. Deletions cut 3 bases from V and 7 bases from J, with 20 bases between. The data are from a study of beta chain features in type 1 diabetes. Looking at the study overall: Sorted cells examined across all samples numbered around 100 million. Overall study results and limits: TCRB repertoires of naive, central memory and Treg cells appeared more similar among patients than among healthy donors. Patients with Type 1 diabetes showed moderately but significantly shorter TCRB CDR3s in all four CD4+ subsets. Unsettled here was the matter of whether HLA type influences TCRB rearrangement.

Of the isolated RNA, all was reverse transcribed, and so the sequenced material was expressed TCRB transcripts. The method was immunoSEQ multiplex PCR; TCRdb's version includes in-frame clones alone and lacks a portion of them. Of around 250,000 clones detected, roughly 20% appear once; the ten largest clones hold less than 0.03%. J is TRBJ1-6 and V is TRBV9, with D perhaps matching TRBD1 (5 bases). The receptor was isolated from a woman aged 40-49 years with type 1 diabetes. The sequencing sample was made of naive CD4+ T cells from blood. The CDR3 DNA sequence: TGTGCCAGCAGCGCAGGCGGGGGGACCGGTGGGAATTCACCCCTCCACTTT. It encodes CASSAGGGTGGNSPLHF.